This section outlines one T cell receptor (beta chain) sequence together with its context. The sample is drawn from a study of cytomegalovirus exposure and HLA in healthy donors. CDR3 length: 14 amino acids. Primers included in the PCR were 60 Vbeta and 13 Jbeta primers. Libraries were prepared by immunoSEQ multiplex PCR; TCRdb keeps only in-frame clonotypes and omits some of them. The data contain about 88,000 clones, 75% to 90% of them singletons. Sequenced input: PBMCs. The rearrangement uses TRBV21-1 and TRBJ1-1. TRBV21-1 is labeled a pseudogene. The clonotype was recovered from a man between 18 and 29 years old in good health and CMV-seronegative. Here the CDR3 reads CASSLPGGNTEAFF. The CDR3 nucleotides read TGTGCCAGCAGCCTCCCGGGGGGCAACACTGAAGCTTTCTTT.